This T cell receptor (beta chain) was documented in a study of T-cell reconstitution after alpha-beta-depleted transplantation in children. Study results and limitations: Diversity and T-cell counts at one year after transplant derived mostly from new T cells. Several hundred expanded graft clones reportedly supplied alpha-beta T cells about two months after transplant.

It was with unique molecular identifiers that the TCRbeta library was prepared. TCRdb processed the PCR reads anew with MiXCR; each CDR3 protein has one entry. The sample shows about 510,000 distinct CDR3 sequences, roughly 11% of them seen only once. In its sample, this clonotype was seen a few times. Its antigen is not known. V lost 4 bases and J lost 4, with 18 bases in between. Germline CDR1 reads SGHRS; CDR2 reads YFSETQ. The CDR3 has 16 amino acids. The clonotype comes from a female patient aged 2-15 years who had a stem cell transplant for aplastic anemia, so the T cells may come from the graft donor. The chain uses TRBV5-1 and TRBJ1-3; D unclear. Material: PBMCs, mostly from graft donor cells, obtained 180 days after TCRalphabeta/CD19-depleted stem cell transplant. The CDR3 coding sequence is TGCGCCAGCAGCCCTCAACCACGGATGCAGGGAAACACCATATATTTT. Translated, it gives CASSPQPRMQGNTIYF.